This T cell receptor beta chain was sequenced during a study of cytomegalovirus exposure and HLA in healthy donors (dated by TCRdb to the late 2010s). Some background on the complete study: An earlier analysis of some 600 of the donors reported about 260 Gb of sequence data and about 120 million unique TCR beta sequences obtained from around 170 million T cells. An early release covering about 600 HLA-typed donors comprised 250 to 350 gigabases of sequencing data and 65 million to 100 million unique TCR sequences. The genetic ancestry cluster associated with self-reported Caucasian donors included over 80% of the roughly 380 genotyped donors. The study aimed to test whether signatures of past pathogen exposure could be identified by cataloging public T cell receptors. The study used immunosequencing to profile the T cell repertoires of approximately 690 subjects and linked those repertoires to cytomegalovirus serostatus. A separate validation cohort of roughly 120 different subjects was used in addition to the approximately 610-subject first cohort. High-throughput TCR immunosequencing, statistical association of individual TCRs with disease status, and machine learning were combined to predict cytomegalovirus infection status. A later analysis re-analyzed previously published TCR beta repertoires from hundreds of donors and added high-resolution HLA genotyping to study TCR occurrence patterns. Rather than using new phenotypic data, the later analysis identified candidate immune exposures from TCR beta sequences and from how often those sequences occurred across donors. An earlier analysis of nearly 600 of the donors applied high-throughput TCR beta sequencing to assess whether each TCR beta V gene segment acted as functional or pseudogenic. Donor age, sex, ethnicity and CMV serostatus were collected together with the repertoire data. A later genetic analysis took genome-wide SNP genotypes for about 65% of the 666 donors and used that subset as a discovery cohort. Every repertoire in the discovery cohort had been generated on one and the same sequencing platform. Both class I and class II loci were covered by HLA typing, at four-digit resolution. Typing coverage differed by locus: A, B, C, DRB1 and DQB1 were typed in about 629-630 donors, DQA1 in about 560, DPA1 in 600 to 610, and DPB1 in 472. Because of strong linkage in the cohort, five DR-DQ haplotypes were treated as single units for association and clustering. Among some 410 genotyped donors of the cohort, an average of approximately 250,000 unique TCR beta nucleotide sequences were sequenced per donor, roughly 18% of them non-productive.

Libraries were constructed by the immunoSEQ multiplex PCR assay. The multiplex PCR relied on a mix of 60 forward primers for TCR Vbeta segments and 13 reverse primers for TCR Jbeta segments. The CDR3 region of rearranged TCR beta genes was amplified from genomic DNA with a multiplex PCR assay. Amplified TCR beta libraries were sequenced as 87-base-pair reads on the Illumina HiSeq System. The study's processing was this. Across the 500 to 750 repertoires, a later analysis counted 60 million to 90 million unique TCR beta chains, around 11 million of which were shared by at least two donors. Raw reads were error-corrected and collapsed into unique sequences by a nearest-neighbor algorithm in which closely related sequences were merged to remove PCR and sequencing errors. To assign V, D and J gene segments, CDR3 sequences were aligned to IMGT reference sequences. Each retained sequence needed at least a six-nucleotide match to both a V gene segment and a J gene segment. Rearrangements were classified as productive when the CDR3 lacked stop codons and remained in frame with V and J, and all other rearrangements were classified as non-productive. Following IMGT convention, CDR3 was defined as the stretch from the second conserved V-encoded cysteine up to the conserved J-encoded phenylalanine. The earlier analysis of about 610 of the donors excluded sequences that lacked an unambiguous match to a single V gene segment. In an earlier analysis of 587 of the donors, a V segment was called functional when productive rearrangements were above 56.7%, and segregating when the standard deviation between donors exceeded 5%. A statistical classification framework was developed to diagnose cytomegalovirus status using the catalog of TCR beta chain sequences. In a later analysis, V and J genes were assigned by comparing TCR nucleotide sequences against IMGT/GENE-DB human TR gene sequences. A later analysis assigned CDR3 sequences and most-parsimonious VDJ recombination scenarios with the TCRdist pipeline. A later analysis defined each TCR beta chain by its CDR3 amino acid sequence plus V-gene family, and excluded reads lacking a unique V-gene family. To address suspected cross-contamination and a sequencing artifact, a later analysis removed around 600 highly shared, low-generation-probability nucleotide sequences. In a later analysis, a clonal expansion index was calculated for each public chain from normalized within-repertoire ranks of inferred template counts. Generation probabilities in a later analysis came from a VDJ recombination model fitted to out-of-frame rearrangements, and those results were checked against IGoR. In a later analysis, hypergeometric tests were used to score TCR-TCR, TCR-HLA and TCR-CMV co-occurrence, with a repertoire-size bias correction applied to TCR pairs. False discovery rates were estimated in a later analysis by permuting HLA or CMV assignments 20 times. A later analysis grouped co-occurring TCRs with DBSCAN, adding TCRdist sequence similarity when clustering within HLA-allele-positive subsets. Co-occurrence clustering excluded repertoires with fewer than 30,000 or more than 120,000 public chains, plus five with anomalous nucleotide sharing. In its TCRdb copy, this immuneACCESS table keeps in-frame sequences only and misses some clones. Where compared with another copy, unresolved V genes explain less than half of these, and the others have no known cause. V and J calls and clone size are as listed in that table; D and trimming were resolved from the DNA. Across this sample there are around 32,000 clones, with 35% to 50% seen only once. Around 2% of the sample comes from the top ten.

The study at large found these results: A further reported finding was that TCR beta sequences accurately predicted the HLA-A and HLA-B alleles for most subjects in the first cohort. Only TCR beta chains were sequenced in this cohort, and the absence of alpha or paired-chain data limited detectable features. CMV serostatus was the only immune exposure information available for the cohort. A later analysis found that HLA-associated TCR beta chains were more clonally expanded and had lower generation probabilities than equally common non-associated chains. Because HLA typing was unavailable for some donors at each locus, only the typed subset was used in association tests. According to a later analysis, most CMV-associated TCR beta chains appeared to be HLA-restricted, and the HLA associations seemed to be driven largely by CMV exposure. In a later genetic analysis, a missense DCLRE1C variant was associated with V-gene and J-gene trimming of TCR beta chains, and the association was replicated in an independent cohort. In both the original and validation cohorts, the classifier was reported to diagnose cytomegalovirus status with high specificity and sensitivity. Because counts were too low, approximately 18 rarely observed V segments, including chromosome 9 orphons, were excluded from the earlier analysis of some 540 of the donors. When HLA alleles, especially DR and DQ, strongly co-occurred, attributing TCR associations to individual alleles was difficult. In a later analysis, some 17,000 TCR beta sequences were associated with specific HLA alleles at a false discovery rate of 0.05. A later genetic analysis reported fewer N-insertions in productive TCRs among donors in an Asian-associated ancestry cluster than the roughly 700-donor mean. Correlated functional status among segregating V segments might be attributable to linkage disequilibrium, but an unknown experimental factor could not be ruled out. A cluster of highly shared sequence variants was judged likely to be a technical artifact of the sequencing pipeline. A later analysis reported that several top co-occurrence clusters appeared linked to parvovirus B19, influenza, CMV and Epstein-Barr virus. Roughly uniform sequencing depth across donors was assumed in presence/absence analyses, although this assumption may not hold. The study listed 150 to 200 TCR beta chains as associated with cytomegalovirus. Because the 87-base-pair reads could not distinguish some IMGT-functional V segments, including TRBV6-2 and TRBV6-3, those segments were excluded. An earlier analysis of several hundred of the donors showed that most TCR beta V segments appeared in productive rearrangements either about 90% or about 30% of the time, which broadly matched IMGT annotations. In vitro tests confirmed that a few of the cytomegalovirus-associated TCR beta chains recognize cytomegalovirus antigens. Most TCR sequences were seen in very few donors, while some public TCRs were found in many individuals. In a later analysis, the rate of TCR association differed among HLA loci, with DRB1 alleles having the most associated TCRs and HLA-C alleles having the fewest. It was suggested by the authors that the approach could potentially be generalized to other disease states and immunological phenotypes.

The cohort comprised some 680 healthy bone marrow donors. At the time of sampling, all cohort members were nominally healthy, though unrecorded immune exposures were likely present. The donor was CMV seronegative and belonged to the group of over 350 seronegative cohort members. A peripheral blood sample was collected from each donor, and TCR beta sequencing was performed on peripheral blood mononuclear cells. Genomic DNA was extracted from the blood cell samples with the Qiagen DNeasy Blood Extraction Kit. To note about this clone: No antigen is known for it. Base quality data are lacking; no much larger clone is found one base away.

The junction shows trimming of 3 bases on V and 1 base on J, and the gene matches do not reach 4 bases of it. The CDR3 covers 16 residues, taking in both the cysteine and the phenylalanine. Of all the DNA, just the CDR3 is kept, 48 bases in frame from base 1. The germline V gene sets CDR1 to MDHEN and CDR2 to SYDVKM. The clonotype comes from a woman between 45 and 60 years old in good health and CMV-seronegative. The chain is encoded by TRBV28 joined to TRBJ2-2; 8 middle bases align to TRBD1. The sample was PBMCs. The DNA sequence reads TGTGCCAGCAGTTTTAGGGGGACAGGGAACACCGGGGAGCTGTTTTTT. Protein translation: CASSFRGTGNTGELFF.